The sequence of this T cell receptor (beta chain) was determined in a study of T cell responses to AZD1222 COVID-19 vaccine. Some clones are missing from TCRdb's copy, which holds only in-frame ones; the method was immunoSEQ multiplex PCR. The sample lists 80,000 or so clones, nearly 90% occurring once. Regarding the study as a whole: Donors were mostly white British, more females; clonal diversity possibly underestimated.

The CDR3 has 12 residues. Trimming stripped 3 bases from V and 0 bases from J, with 3 bases between. The germline V gene encodes CDR1 SEHNR and CDR2 FQNEAQ (reference sequence). To note about this clone: Its matching antigen is unknown.

The chain joins TRBV7-9 to TRBJ2-7, with D unresolved. The material sequenced was peripheral blood, taken on day 0 of AZD1222 vaccination. The clonotype was recovered from an adult in good health. The CDR3, as DNA: TGTGCCAGCAGCTTGAGCTCCTACGAGCAGTACTTC. It is translated as CASSLSSYEQYF.